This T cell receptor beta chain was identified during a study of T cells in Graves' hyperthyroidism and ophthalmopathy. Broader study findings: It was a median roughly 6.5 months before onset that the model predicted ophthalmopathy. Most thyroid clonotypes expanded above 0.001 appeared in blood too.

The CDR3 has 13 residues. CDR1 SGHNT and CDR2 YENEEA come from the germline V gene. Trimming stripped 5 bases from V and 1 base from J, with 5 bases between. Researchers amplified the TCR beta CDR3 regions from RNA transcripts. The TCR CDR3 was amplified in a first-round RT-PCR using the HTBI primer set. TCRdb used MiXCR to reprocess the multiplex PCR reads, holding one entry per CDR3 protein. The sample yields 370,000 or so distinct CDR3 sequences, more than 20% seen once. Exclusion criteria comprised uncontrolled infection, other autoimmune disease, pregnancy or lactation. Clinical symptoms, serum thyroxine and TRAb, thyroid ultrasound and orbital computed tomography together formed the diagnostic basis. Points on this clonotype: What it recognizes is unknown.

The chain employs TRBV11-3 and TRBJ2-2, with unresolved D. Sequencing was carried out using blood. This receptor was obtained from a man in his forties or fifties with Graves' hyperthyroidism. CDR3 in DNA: TGTGCCAGCAGCGGACGGAACACCGGGGAGCTGTTTTTT. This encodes CASSGRNTGELFF.